Listed below are T cell receptor beta chains from one sample, sequenced in a study of cytomegalovirus exposure and HLA in healthy donors. The assay was immunoSEQ multiplex PCR, and TCRdb's table has in-frame clones only and misses some. Of approximately 190,000 clones in the sample, more than 80% were seen once. Material for sequencing was PBMCs. The receptors come from a woman between 45 and 65 years old in good health and CMV-seropositive. CDR3s include the opening cysteine and the closing phenylalanine or tryptophan. The D gene is left open where the match is weak. The listing skips clone size in some rows; elsewhere it reads once, few, many or a size class.

v_call	d_call	j_call	clone_size	cdr3_nt	cdr3_aa
TRBV14	TRBD2	TRBJ2-4	-	TGTGCCAGCAGCCCCCTAGCGGGGGGGTATAGCATTCAGTACTTC	CASSPLAGGYSIQYF
TRBV6-4	TRBD2	TRBJ2-1	-	TGTGCCAGCGGCCGACCAAGGACTAGTGTTAGTGAGCAGTTCTTC	CASGRPRTSVSEQFF
TRBV10-2	-	TRBJ1-5	-	TGCGCCAGCAGTGAGTTCAGGGAGGTGTGGCAGCCCCAGCATTTT	CASSEFREVWQPQHF
TRBV6-5	-	TRBJ2-7	-	TGTGCCAGCAGTTACTCGATGGAAGGGAGCGAGCAGTACTTC	CASSYSMEGSEQYF
TRBV7-2	TRBD2	TRBJ2-3	-	TGTGCCAGCAGCTTAGTTGGCGGGGGGAGCACAGATACGCAGTATTTT	CASSLVGGGSTDTQYF
TRBV29-1	TRBD1	TRBJ2-3	few	TGCAGCGCGAAGGGGGCGGCCGGGGATACGCAGTATTTT	CSAKGAAGDTQYF
TRBV6-1	-	TRBJ1-5	-	TGTGCCAGCAGTGAAACAGGTAATCAGCCCCAGCATTTT	CASSETGNQPQHF
TRBV4-3	-	TRBJ2-7	-	TGCGCCAGCAGCCAAGATATAGGGCAGGGGCCCGAGCAGTACTTC	CASSQDIGQGPEQYF
TRBV19	-	TRBJ1-5	few	TGTGCCAGTAGTACCCGACAGGTCAATCAGCCCCAGCATTTT	CASSTRQVNQPQHF
TRBV6-1	-	TRBJ1-1	-	TGTGCCATCCAAGACAGAGCGATCACTGAAGCTTTCTTT	CAIQDRAITEAFF
TRBV6-1	-	TRBJ1-1	-	TGTGCCAGCAGTCGCCAGGTGAACACTGAAGCTTTCTTT	CASSRQVNTEAFF
TRBV30	-	TRBJ1-6	once	TGTGCCTGGAGTATCTCCGGGAACTTCTCACCCCTCCACTTT	CAWSISGNFSPLHF
TRBV28	-	TRBJ2-2	-	TGTGCCAGCAATGACAGGAACACCGGGGAGCTGTTTTTT	CASNDRNTGELFF
TRBV19	-	TRBJ1-2	-	TGTGCCAGTAGTATAGCTTTTACCCCGGTCCATGGCTACACCTTC	CASSIAFTPVHGYTF
TRBV6-1	-	TRBJ1-5	-	TGTGCCAGCAGAGGCGGTGGGGCTGCCTATCAGCCCCAGCATTTT	CASRGGGAAYQPQHF
TRBV5-4	-	TRBJ1-1	few	TGTGCCAGCAGCCCGGGAATGGACACTGAAGCTTTCTTT	CASSPGMDTEAFF
TRBV27	-	TRBJ1-5	-	TGTGCCAGCAGTTTTCGGGGGGCAGGAGATCAGCCCCAGCATTTT	CASSFRGAGDQPQHF
TRBV19	TRBD2	TRBJ2-5	-	TGTGCCAGTAGTACATTATCGGGGGGGAGAGAGACCCAGTACTTC	CASSTLSGGRETQYF
TRBV19	-	TRBJ1-6	-	TGTGCCAGTACTAAGAGCTCCTATAATTCACCCCTCCACTTT	CASTKSSYNSPLHF
TRBV6-6	TRBD1	TRBJ2-7	-	TGTGCCAGCAGTTCCGACCGGGACAGACTCTACGAGCAGTACTTC	CASSSDRDRLYEQYF
TRBV5-1	-	TRBJ2-7	-	TGCGCCAGCAGTTTGGTTCGGACAGACTCCTACGAGCAGTACTTC	CASSLVRTDSYEQYF
TRBV11-3	TRBD1	TRBJ2-7	once	TGTGCCAGCAGCACGACAGGGGGCGACGAGCAGTACTTC	CASSTTGGDEQYF
TRBV19	-	TRBJ1-3	-	TGTGCCAGTAGTGGGGCTGGTAGGAGCTCTGGAAACACCATATATTTT	CASSGAGRSSGNTIYF
TRBV9	TRBD1	TRBJ2-7	-	TGTGCCAGCAGCGTAGGTTGGGACAGGGGCTACGAGCAGTACTTC	CASSVGWDRGYEQYF
TRBV30	TRBD2	TRBJ2-5	-	TGTGCCTGGAGTGTAGGAGCGGGAGGTGTAGAGACCCAGTACTTC	CAWSVGAGGVETQYF
TRBV9	TRBD1	TRBJ2-5	-	TGTGCCAGCAGCGACCACCAGGGGGACCAAGAGACCCAGTACTTC	CASSDHQGDQETQYF
TRBV2	TRBD1	TRBJ2-7	-	TGTGCCAGCATGGGACAGGGACGCTCCTACGAGCAGTACTTC	CASMGQGRSYEQYF
TRBV29-1	TRBD1	TRBJ1-1	-	TGCAGCGCCGGGCCCGGGACAGGGTCGATCAGGAACACTGAAGCTTTCTTT	CSAGPGTGSIRNTEAFF
TRBV28	-	TRBJ1-5	-	TGTGCCAGCAGAGGACGTGGGGGGAGCCCCAATCAGCCCCAGCATTTT	CASRGRGGSPNQPQHF
TRBV7-8	TRBD1	TRBJ1-5	-	TGTGCCAGCAGCCCCGGGACAGGGAGGTCAAATCAGCCCCAGCATTTT	CASSPGTGRSNQPQHF
TRBV19	-	TRBJ2-1	few	TGTGCCAGTAGTATAGTAGGGGGTGATGAGCAGTTCTTC	CASSIVGGDEQFF
TRBV28	TRBD1	TRBJ1-1	once	TGTGCCAGCACCTCTGGGAACATGATGGTCGGGACAGGGTTTAAGGAAGCTTTCTTT	CASTSGNMMVGTGFKEAFF
TRBV5-4	-	TRBJ1-2	-	TGTGCCAGCAGCTTCGGGGAGTCCTATGGCTACACCTTC	CASSFGESYGYTF
TRBV5-1	TRBD1	TRBJ2-5	-	TGCGCCAGCAGCCAAGGGACAGGTCGAGAGACCCAGTACTTC	CASSQGTGRETQYF
TRBV23-1	TRBD2	TRBJ2-1	-	TGCGCCAGCAGTCAACCGGGAGGTCAGGACCTACACAATGAGCAGTTCTTC	CASSQPGGQDLHNEQFF
TRBV6-1	-	TRBJ2-7	-	TGTGCCAGCAGCTTGACAGGCGACTCCTACGAGCAGTACTTC	CASSLTGDSYEQYF
TRBV2	TRBD1	TRBJ2-7	once	TGTGCCGCCGCGGGGACAGGGGAGAACGAGCAGTACTTC	CAAAGTGENEQYF
TRBV5-5	-	TRBJ1-4	few	TGTGCCAGCAGCTTGGGCCAGGGTGTTGATGAAAAACTGTTTTTT	CASSLGQGVDEKLFF
TRBV27	-	TRBJ2-1	-	TGTGCCAGCACTCCCCAGGGGTCCTACAATGAGCAGTTCTTC	CASTPQGSYNEQFF
TRBV7-3	TRBD2	TRBJ2-3	-	TGTGCCAGCAGTAGGGGACTAGCGGTCACAGATACGCAGTATTTT	CASSRGLAVTDTQYF
TRBV5-4	-	TRBJ1-1	-	TGTGCCAGCAGCTTCGGAGACACTGAAGCTTTCTTT	CASSFGDTEAFF
TRBV5-1	-	TRBJ2-7	-	TGCGCCAGCAGCTTGCGGGGTGTCGGACACGAGCAGTACTTC	CASSLRGVGHEQYF
TRBV5-6	TRBD2	TRBJ2-7	-	TGTGCCAGCAGCTTGTGGACTAGCGACTACGAGCAGTACTTC	CASSLWTSDYEQYF
TRBV11-2	-	TRBJ2-5	once	TGTGCCAGCAGCACATCCGGGGGACCCCAAGAGACCCAGTACTTC	CASSTSGGPQETQYF
TRBV11-2	-	TRBJ2-3	-	TGTGCCAGCAGCTTAGACAGGGGAGGCACAGATACGCAGTATTTT	CASSLDRGGTDTQYF
TRBV7-9	-	TRBJ2-3	-	TGTGCCAGCAGCATACCGGGGTTCGTAGATACGCAGTATTTT	CASSIPGFVDTQYF
TRBV6-5	-	TRBJ1-4	-	TGTGCCAGCAACCGACAGAACCATAATGAAAAACTGTTTTTT	CASNRQNHNEKLFF
TRBV5-1	-	TRBJ1-3	-	TGCGCCAGCAGCTGGAACACAGGGTCGGGAAACACCATATATTTT	CASSWNTGSGNTIYF
TRBV2	-	TRBJ1-3	-	TGTGCCAGCAGCGCCCGGACAGACTCTGGAAACACCATATATTTT	CASSARTDSGNTIYF
TRBV7-9	TRBD1	TRBJ1-5	-	TGTGCCAGCAGCACGGGGCAGGGGGCTCCACACCATCAGCCCCAGCATTTT	CASSTGQGAPHHQPQHF
TRBV11-2	-	TRBJ1-2	-	TGTGCCAGCAGCTTAGTCGGGTTTGCTAACTATGGCTACACCTTC	CASSLVGFANYGYTF
TRBV7-8	TRBD2	TRBJ2-5	-	TGTGCCAGCAGCTTGGAATTAGCGGGGGTGGACCAAGAGACCCAGTACTTC	CASSLELAGVDQETQYF
TRBV7-3	TRBD2	TRBJ2-3	-	TGTGCCAGTTCGCCCAGCGGGGGGTCAGATACGCAGTATTTT	CASSPSGGSDTQYF
TRBV19	-	TRBJ1-3	-	TGTGCCAGTACGGACTTCCCGCGGGGAAACACCATATATTTT	CASTDFPRGNTIYF
TRBV15	TRBD1	TRBJ2-7	-	TGTGCCACCAGCAGAGACAGGGGGACAGAGGAGCAGTACTTC	CATSRDRGTEEQYF
TRBV5-5	-	TRBJ1-1	-	TGTGCCAGCAGCTCAGGGAGGGGGGTATCCACTGAAGCTTTCTTT	CASSSGRGVSTEAFF
TRBV28	-	TRBJ2-5	-	TGTGCCAGCAGTGCGGACGGACTCCAAGAGACCCAGTACTTC	CASSADGLQETQYF
TRBV27	TRBD1	TRBJ1-5	few	TGTGCCAGCAGTTTATCGACAGGGGGAGGTCAGCCCCAGCATTTT	CASSLSTGGGQPQHF
TRBV5-5	-	TRBJ2-7	-	TGTGCCAGCAGCTTGGGCCTAGGCTACGAGCAGTACTTC	CASSLGLGYEQYF
TRBV4-2	TRBD2	TRBJ2-3	-	TGTGCCAGCAGCCAAGATCGGGGTAGCGGGGGATTAGATACGCAGTATTTT	CASSQDRGSGGLDTQYF